These 16 T cell receptor beta chains were sequenced from one sample in a study of OX40 agonist ivuxolimab in advanced cancers. Produced via immunoSEQ multiplex PCR; TCRdb's table is partial and in-frame only. The table has under 85,000 clones, approximately 84% seen once. The sample here was CD4+ or CD8+ T cells sorted from blood, taken in a trial of the OX40 agonist ivuxolimab. The receptors were gathered from an adult with an advanced solid tumor such as melanoma, head and neck, liver or kidney cancer.

This chain links TRBV5-1 with TRBJ2-5, with D possibly TRBD2 on 6 matching bases. Trimming removed 1 base at V and 2 bases at J, with 12 bases between. This CDR3 has 15 residues. The germline V gene has CDR1 SGHRS and CDR2 YFSETQ. The CDR3 nucleotides read TGCGCCAGCAGCTTGTTAATGGGGGGACAAGAGACCCAGTACTTC. Protein: CASSLLMGGQETQYF.

This chain connects TRBV29-1 to TRBJ2-1; unclear D gene. The CDR3 covers 15 residues. The V and J ends lost 4 bases and 0 bases respectively, with 13 bases between them. Germline V gene sequence: CDR1 SQVTM, CDR2 ANQGSEA. The chain's CDR3 is CSVVGSGPSYNEQFF. CDR3 DNA: TGCAGCGTTGTAGGGTCGGGCCCCTCCTACAATGAGCAGTTCTTC.

The CDR3 loop reads CASSSRDSGRFTGELFF. CDR3 sequence (DNA): TGTGCCAGCAGCTCCCGGGATAGCGGGAGATTCACCGGGGAGCTGTTTTTT. This rearrangement joins TRBV11-3 to TRBJ2-2, with TRBD2 matching 9 bases. Germline trimming cut 4 bases from V and 4 bases from J; bases unmatched to any gene: 10. The CDR3 loop spans 17 amino acids. The germline CDR1 and CDR2 sequences are SGHNT and YENEEA.

This sequence joins TRBV5-6 and TRBJ2-7; D is undetermined. CDR1 is SGHDT, CDR2 YYEEEE, per germline. V lost 1 base, J lost 1 base, and 12 bases lay in between. The CDR3 is made up of 15 amino acids. As DNA, the CDR3 is TGTGCCAGCAGCTTGTTGGGTATGCAATCCTACGAGCAGTACTTC. This codes for CASSLLGMQSYEQYF.

The V gene is TRBV2, the J gene TRBJ2-5; TRBD2 matches 8 bases. Germline V gives CDR1 SNHLY, CDR2 FYNNEI. There are 13 residues in the CDR3. Trimming at V came to 7 bases and at J to 3 bases, leaving 4 bases not matched to a gene. CDR3 DNA sequence: TGTGCCAGCAAACAACTAGCGGAAGAGACCCAGTACTTC. This encodes CASKQLAEETQYF.

The rearrangement links TRBV4-3 to TRBJ2-2, with 9 bases identical to TRBD2. This CDR3 is built from 19 residues. In germline, CDR1 is LGHNA, CDR2 YSLEER. J gave up 5 bases and V 0 bases, and 13 bases lay outside the gene matches. The CDR3 is CASSQDLVQREDRTGELFF. The CDR3 region has the DNA TGCGCCAGCAGCCAAGATCTGGTCCAGCGGGAGGATCGGACCGGGGAGCTGTTTTTT.

V is TRBV5-4 and J is TRBJ2-5; the D is unclear. Germline CDR1 and CDR2: SGHNT and YYREEE (reference sequence). Trimming removed 0 bases from V and 7 bases from J, with 10 bases in between. This CDR3 is built from 13 residues. The CDR3 DNA follows: TGTGCCAGCAGCTTGGAACACGGCTCGACCCAGTACTTC. Translated, it gives CASSLEHGSTQYF.

The V gene is TRBV29-1, the J gene TRBJ2-5; D gene uncertain. V was shortened by 8 bases and J by 0 bases, with 10 bases between the two germline ends. Per the germline V gene, CDR1 is SQVTM and CDR2 is ANQGSEA. This CDR3 has 12 residues. CDR3 residues: CSISLYQETQYF. Here the CDR3 DNA reads TGCAGCATCAGCTTGTACCAAGAGACCCAGTACTTC.

This clone showed up just once. The V and J genes are TRBV19 and TRBJ1-1; TRBD1 might be the D (5 bases). The V gene's germline CDR1 is LNHDA and CDR2 SQIVND (reference sequence). CDR3 length: 14 residues. Trimming took off 5 bases at V and 1 base at J, with 11 bases between the two ends. In DNA form, the CDR3 reads TGTGCCAGTAGTGAACCGGGACGGAACACTGAAGCTTTCTTT. Encoded protein: CASSEPGRNTEAFF.

V gene TRBV11-3 combines with J gene TRBJ1-1, with a tentative D call TRBD1 (5 bases). V shed 0 bases and J shed 4 bases, with 9 bases lying between them. This CDR3 spans 14 amino acids. The germline gives CDR1 SGHNT, CDR2 YENEEA. CDR3 DNA: TGTGCCAGCAGCTTAGAGGGGGGGACCACTGAAGCTTTCTTT. Its protein is CASSLEGGTTEAFF.

The chain joins TRBV6-1 to TRBJ2-1; the D gene could be TRBD1 or TRBD2 (6 bases each). The CDR3 sequence is 15 residues long. Trimming removed 6 bases from V and 7 bases from J, with 19 bases in between. Germline-derived CDR1 and CDR2 are MNHNS and SASEGT. CDR3 bases: TGTGCCAGCAGCCCAAGAAAGGGGGGCGGGAATGAGCAGTTCTTC. This sequence encodes CASSPRKGGGNEQFF.

This chain links TRBV5-1 with TRBJ2-7, with TRBD1 as a possible D gene (6 bases). Germline CDR1 is SGHRS and CDR2 is YFSETQ. The ends were cut back, 0 bases at V and 2 bases at J, with 15 bases in the middle. This CDR3 has 16 residues. For the CDR3, the DNA is TGCGCCAGCAGCTTGGCCGAAACAGGGTCACCCTACGAGCAGTACTTC. As protein: CASSLAETGSPYEQYF.

The rearrangement joins TRBV5-6 to TRBJ1-4, with TRBD1 matching 9 bases. V dropped 2 bases and J dropped 11; count of bases not matched to a gene: 7. The CDR3 loop spans 14 amino acids. Germline values: CDR1 SGHDT, CDR2 YYEEEE. The CDR3 is CASSFGTGSHKLFF. In nucleotides, the CDR3 is TGTGCCAGCAGCTTCGGGACAGGGAGTCACAAACTGTTTTTT.

This clone showed up just a few times. The gene calls are TRBV7-9 and TRBJ1-3; D ambiguous. Germline V gives CDR1 SEHNR, CDR2 FQNEAQ (reference sequence). The CDR3 consists of 13 residues. V lost 4 bases and J lost 4, with 8 bases in between. CDR3 in DNA: TGTGCCAGCAGCTCTGGACGGGGAAACACCATATATTTT. It codes for CASSSGRGNTIYF. Full variable domain (remainder filled in from reference TRBV7-9 and TRBJ1-3): DTGVSQNPRHKITKRGQNVTFRCDPISEHNRLYWYRQTLGQGPEFLTYFQNEAQLEKSRLLSDRFSAERPKGSFSTLEIQRTEQGDSAMYLCASSSGRGNTIYFGEGSWLTVV.

This clone was seen more than once but under ten times. The chain is built from TRBV5-1 and TRBJ2-1; the match to TRBD2 covers 9 bases. The CDR3 has 15 amino acids. J was trimmed by 7 bases and V by 4 bases; bases with no gene match: 9. CDR1 and CDR2 from the germline V gene are SGHRS and YFSETQ. CDR3 residues: CASSAPGLAWNEQFF. The CDR3, as DNA: TGCGCCAGCAGCGCACCGGGACTAGCATGGAATGAGCAGTTCTTC.

The chain has TRBV28 and TRBJ2-5; no clear D. CDR1 is MDHEN, CDR2 SYDVKM, per germline. Trimming removed 6 bases from V and 2 bases from J, with 13 bases in between. The CDR3 consists of 14 residues. The CDR3 region is CASSQGGWQETQYF. The CDR3 DNA follows: TGTGCCAGCAGCCAAGGCGGTTGGCAAGAGACCCAGTACTTC.